This T cell receptor (beta chain) derives from a study of T cell responses to AZD1222 COVID-19 vaccine. Study background: Timing groups of about 4 and about 12 weeks for second doses were pooled. General study points: Reportedly, close to half of spike-specific TCRs are directed against unmutated variant regions. Donors in the cohort were predominantly white British and more often female, and clonal diversity was possibly underestimated.

To note about this clone: The antigen is unknown. One end of the junction is discordant with germline, which a read error may explain.

TCRdb's copy holds only in-frame clones and misses some; the assay was immunoSEQ multiplex PCR. There are 95,000 to 110,000 clones in the sample; 91% occur only once, and 45% to 55% lies in the top ten. This receptor was obtained from an adult in good health. Sequences were derived from peripheral blood, sampled on day 0 of AZD1222 vaccination.

The CDR3 here is CASSLAPGAGEEF. CDR3 DNA sequence: TGTGCCAGCAGCTTAGCCCCCGGCGCGGGAGAGGAGTTT. The chain links TRBV11-2 to TRBJ2-3; TRBD2 agrees at 7 bases. CDR3 size: 13 residues. The germline V gene encodes CDR1 SGHAT and CDR2 FQNNGV.